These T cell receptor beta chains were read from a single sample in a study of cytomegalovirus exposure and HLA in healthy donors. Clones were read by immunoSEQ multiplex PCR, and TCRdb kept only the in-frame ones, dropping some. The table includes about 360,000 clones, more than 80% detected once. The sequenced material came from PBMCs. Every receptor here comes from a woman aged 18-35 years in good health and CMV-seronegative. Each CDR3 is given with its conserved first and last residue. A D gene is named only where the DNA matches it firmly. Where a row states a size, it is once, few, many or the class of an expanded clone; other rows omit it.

CDR3 protein: CASSLELAGENTQYF
CDR3 DNA: TGTGCCAGCAGCTTAGAACTAGCGGGGGAAAATACGCAGTATTTT
J gene: TRBJ2-3
clone size: -
V gene: TRBV13
D gene: TRBD2

CDR3 protein: CASSESKGGATEAFF
CDR3 DNA: TGCGCCAGCAGTGAGTCTAAGGGGGGGGCCACTGAAGCTTTCTTT
J gene: TRBJ1-1
clone size: -
V gene: TRBV10-1
D gene: -

CDR3 protein: CASSDLAGQADTQYF
CDR3 DNA: TGTGCCAGCAGCGACCTAGCGGGACAGGCAGATACGCAGTATTTT
J gene: TRBJ2-3
clone size: -
V gene: TRBV2
D gene: -

CDR3 protein: CASSARFASPISTDTQYF
CDR3 DNA: TGCGCCAGCAGCGCCCGATTTGCTAGTCCCATTAGCACAGATACGCAGTATTTT
J gene: TRBJ2-3
clone size: -
V gene: TRBV4-1
D gene: -

CDR3 protein: CASSQDRADEAFF
CDR3 DNA: TGCGCCAGCAGCCAAGATCGTGCGGATGAAGCTTTCTTT
J gene: TRBJ1-1
clone size: -
V gene: TRBV4-1
D gene: -

CDR3 protein: CASSLGRDNEQFF
CDR3 DNA: TGTGCCAGCAGTTTAGGGAGGGACAATGAGCAGTTCTTC
J gene: TRBJ2-1
clone size: -
V gene: TRBV28
D gene: TRBD2

CDR3 protein: CASSPLGGRPIEQYF
CDR3 DNA: TGTGCCAGCAGTCCCCTAGGGGGTCGTCCTATCGAGCAGTACTTC
J gene: TRBJ2-7
clone size: -
V gene: TRBV27
D gene: -

CDR3 protein: CASSVAVAYEQYF
CDR3 DNA: TGTGCCAGCAGTGTAGCGGTCGCCTACGAGCAGTACTTC
J gene: TRBJ2-7
clone size: -
V gene: TRBV27
D gene: -

CDR3 protein: CASSVASRGSEQYF
CDR3 DNA: TGTGCCAGCAGCGTAGCCTCACGGGGGTCCGAGCAGTACTTC
J gene: TRBJ2-7
clone size: -
V gene: TRBV9
D gene: -

CDR3 protein: CASSPGGARYGYTF
CDR3 DNA: TGTGCCAGCTCCCCGGGGGGGGCGCGCTATGGCTACACCTTC
J gene: TRBJ1-2
clone size: -
V gene: TRBV18
D gene: -

CDR3 protein: CASSLTYSYEQYF
CDR3 DNA: TGTGCCAGCAGTTTAACCTACTCCTACGAGCAGTACTTC
J gene: TRBJ2-7
clone size: -
V gene: TRBV27
D gene: -

CDR3 protein: CASSLGKNTEAFF
CDR3 DNA: TGTGCCAGCAGTTTGGGCAAAAACACTGAAGCTTTCTTT
J gene: TRBJ1-1
clone size: -
V gene: TRBV28
D gene: -

CDR3 protein: CASSPGTGYGSNQPQHF
CDR3 DNA: TGTGCCAGCAGTCCCGGGACAGGGTACGGGAGCAATCAGCCCCAGCATTTT
J gene: TRBJ1-5
clone size: -
V gene: TRBV28
D gene: TRBD1

CDR3 protein: CASSERSQNTEAFF
CDR3 DNA: TGTGCCAGCAGTGAACGAAGCCAGAACACTGAAGCTTTCTTT
J gene: TRBJ1-1
clone size: -
V gene: TRBV2
D gene: -

CDR3 protein: CASSDDRVYEQYF
CDR3 DNA: TGCGCCAGCAGTGATGACAGGGTTTACGAGCAGTACTTC
J gene: TRBJ2-7
clone size: -
V gene: TRBV10-2
D gene: TRBD1

CDR3 protein: CAWSTSGGRKFF
CDR3 DNA: TGTGCCTGGAGTACCAGTGGTGGGAGGAAGTTCTTC
J gene: TRBJ2-1
clone size: -
V gene: TRBV30
D gene: -

CDR3 protein: CASSLRRSEQYF
CDR3 DNA: TGTGCCAGCAGCTTAAGGAGGTCCGAGCAGTACTTC
J gene: TRBJ2-7
clone size: -
V gene: TRBV7-2
D gene: -

CDR3 protein: CASSFLGRAGAPYEQYF
CDR3 DNA: TGTGCCAGCAGTTTTCTTGGCCGGGCGGGAGCCCCCTACGAGCAGTACTTC
J gene: TRBJ2-7
clone size: -
V gene: TRBV27
D gene: TRBD2

CDR3 protein: CASSSPGTGLYEQYF
CDR3 DNA: TGTGCCAGCAGTTCACCCGGGACAGGGCTGTACGAGCAGTACTTC
J gene: TRBJ2-7
clone size: -
V gene: TRBV28
D gene: TRBD1

CDR3 protein: CATRTGDLYNSPLHF
CDR3 DNA: TGCGCCACAAGAACAGGGGATCTGTATAATTCACCCCTCCACTTT
J gene: TRBJ1-6
clone size: few
V gene: TRBV5-1
D gene: TRBD1

CDR3 protein: CASSQGLSLEQFF
CDR3 DNA: TGCGCCAGCAGCCAAGGCCTATCCCTAGAGCAGTTCTTC
J gene: TRBJ2-1
clone size: -
V gene: TRBV4-1
D gene: -

CDR3 protein: CAWSLGGPNEKLFF
CDR3 DNA: TGTGCCTGGAGCCTGGGGGGACCTAATGAAAAACTGTTTTTT
J gene: TRBJ1-4
clone size: -
V gene: TRBV30
D gene: -

CDR3 protein: CAWSWTSGGIDEQFF
CDR3 DNA: TGTGCCTGGAGTTGGACGAGCGGGGGGATCGATGAGCAGTTCTTC
J gene: TRBJ2-1
clone size: -
V gene: TRBV30
D gene: TRBD2

CDR3 protein: CASSWSGGTSTDTQYF
CDR3 DNA: TGTGCCAGCAGCTGGTCGGGTGGAACTAGCACAGATACGCAGTATTTT
J gene: TRBJ2-3
clone size: -
V gene: TRBV9
D gene: -

CDR3 protein: CAWEGTGDRQPQHF
CDR3 DNA: TGTGCCTGGGAGGGGACAGGGGATCGGCAGCCCCAGCATTTT
J gene: TRBJ1-5
clone size: few
V gene: TRBV30
D gene: TRBD1

CDR3 protein: CASSSTRVRYNEQFF
CDR3 DNA: TGTGCCAGCAGCTCGACTAGAGTTCGCTACAATGAGCAGTTCTTC
J gene: TRBJ2-1
clone size: -
V gene: TRBV7-9
D gene: -

CDR3 protein: CASSPLGTGDTEAFF
CDR3 DNA: TGTGCCAGCAGTCCACTAGGAACTGGGGACACTGAAGCTTTCTTT
J gene: TRBJ1-1
clone size: -
V gene: TRBV28
D gene: -

CDR3 protein: CASSPMGLAGETQYF
CDR3 DNA: TGTGCCAGCAGTCCGATGGGACTAGCGGGAGAGACCCAGTACTTC
J gene: TRBJ2-5
clone size: once
V gene: TRBV28
D gene: TRBD2

CDR3 protein: CASRRQGNYGYTF
CDR3 DNA: TGTGCCAGCAGGCGACAGGGGAACTATGGCTACACCTTC
J gene: TRBJ1-2
clone size: -
V gene: TRBV28
D gene: TRBD1

CDR3 protein: CASRIAGITGELFF
CDR3 DNA: TGTGCCAGCAGGATAGCGGGGATAACCGGGGAGCTGTTTTTT
J gene: TRBJ2-2
clone size: once
V gene: TRBV6-1
D gene: TRBD2

CDR3 protein: CASSYSMSFEQYF
CDR3 DNA: TGTGCCAGCAGTTACTCGATGAGCTTTGAGCAGTACTTC
J gene: TRBJ2-7
clone size: -
V gene: TRBV6-6
D gene: -

CDR3 protein: CASSRRLGWTDTQYF
CDR3 DNA: TGCGCCAGCAGCCGCCGACTAGGATGGACAGATACGCAGTATTTT
J gene: TRBJ2-3
clone size: -
V gene: TRBV10-1
D gene: -

CDR3 protein: CASSYAGRYGVDTQYF
CDR3 DNA: TGTGCCAGCAGTTACGCCGGAAGGTACGGAGTAGATACGCAGTATTTT
J gene: TRBJ2-3
clone size: -
V gene: TRBV6-6
D gene: -

CDR3 protein: CASSVSGYSNYGYTF
CDR3 DNA: TGTGCCAGCAGTGTATCTGGTTATAGTAACTATGGCTACACCTTC
J gene: TRBJ1-2
clone size: -
V gene: TRBV2
D gene: -

CDR3 protein: CATSTLDQTREQYF
CDR3 DNA: TGTGCCACCAGCACGCTAGATCAAACGAGGGAGCAGTACTTC
J gene: TRBJ2-7
clone size: -
V gene: TRBV15
D gene: -

CDR3 protein: CASSIGTGGGETQYF
CDR3 DNA: TGTGCCAGCAGTATCGGGACAGGGGGCGGTGAGACCCAGTACTTC
J gene: TRBJ2-5
clone size: -
V gene: TRBV2
D gene: TRBD1

CDR3 protein: CASSLAGAAYEQYF
CDR3 DNA: TGTGCCAGCAGTCTAGCGGGAGCAGCCTACGAGCAGTACTTC
J gene: TRBJ2-7
clone size: -
V gene: TRBV27
D gene: TRBD2

CDR3 protein: CASSSLLTANTEAFF
CDR3 DNA: TGTGCCAGCAGCTCACTACTTACGGCGAACACTGAAGCTTTCTTT
J gene: TRBJ1-1
clone size: -
V gene: TRBV7-9
D gene: -

CDR3 protein: CASTFIRGQYNQPQHF
CDR3 DNA: TGTGCCAGCACCTTTATAAGAGGGCAGTATAATCAGCCCCAGCATTTT
J gene: TRBJ1-5
clone size: once
V gene: TRBV28
D gene: -

CDR3 protein: CSVEEPGHDGRNSYEQYF
CDR3 DNA: TGCAGCGTTGAGGAACCCGGACACGACGGAAGGAATTCCTACGAGCAGTACTTC
J gene: TRBJ2-7
clone size: -
V gene: TRBV29-1
D gene: -

CDR3 protein: CASSVGRLAGDEQYF
CDR3 DNA: TGTGCCAGCAGCGTAGGTCGGCTAGCGGGCGACGAGCAGTACTTC
J gene: TRBJ2-7
clone size: -
V gene: TRBV9
D gene: TRBD2

CDR3 protein: CATSRGAGTEAFF
CDR3 DNA: TGTGCCACCAGCAGAGGCGCTGGCACTGAAGCTTTCTTT
J gene: TRBJ1-1
clone size: once
V gene: TRBV15
D gene: -

CDR3 protein: CASIERGSTYNEQFF
CDR3 DNA: TGTGCCAGCATCGAGCGAGGTTCCACCTACAATGAGCAGTTCTTC
J gene: TRBJ2-1
clone size: -
V gene: TRBV7-9
D gene: -

CDR3 protein: CASSGRTSGYNEQFF
CDR3 DNA: TGTGCCAGCAGCGGAAGGACTAGCGGATACAATGAGCAGTTCTTC
J gene: TRBJ2-1
clone size: -
V gene: TRBV5-4
D gene: TRBD2

CDR3 protein: CASSDRDSSYEQYF
CDR3 DNA: TGTGCCAGCAGCGACCGGGACTCCTCCTACGAGCAGTACTTC
J gene: TRBJ2-7
clone size: -
V gene: TRBV2
D gene: -

CDR3 protein: CASSPTRSSYNEQFF
CDR3 DNA: TGTGCCAGCAGTCCGACACGTAGCTCCTACAATGAGCAGTTCTTC
J gene: TRBJ2-1
clone size: -
V gene: TRBV6-5
D gene: -

CDR3 protein: CASSLVFGELFF
CDR3 DNA: TGTGCCAGCAGTTTAGTCTTTGGGGAGCTGTTTTTT
J gene: TRBJ2-2
clone size: -
V gene: TRBV27
D gene: -

CDR3 protein: CASSQSGYGGAETQYF
CDR3 DNA: TGCGCCAGCAGTCAATCGGGCTACGGGGGGGCAGAGACCCAGTACTTC
J gene: TRBJ2-5
clone size: -
V gene: TRBV23-1
D gene: TRBD2

CDR3 protein: CASSIQNRVDEQFF
CDR3 DNA: TGTGCCAGTAGTATACAAAACAGGGTCGATGAGCAGTTCTTC
J gene: TRBJ2-1
clone size: -
V gene: TRBV19
D gene: -

CDR3 protein: CASSSGLAGVPSGANVLTF
CDR3 DNA: TGCGCCAGCAGCTCGGGACTAGCGGGAGTCCCCTCTGGGGCCAACGTCCTGACTTTC
J gene: TRBJ2-6
clone size: -
V gene: TRBV4-1
D gene: TRBD2

CDR3 protein: CASSGTGSTEAFF
CDR3 DNA: TGTGCCAGTAGTGGGACTGGATCCACTGAAGCTTTCTTT
J gene: TRBJ1-1
clone size: once
V gene: TRBV19
D gene: -

CDR3 protein: CASSLAGTAFYGYTF
CDR3 DNA: TGTGCCAGCAGCTTAGCTGGGACAGCGTTCTATGGCTACACCTTC
J gene: TRBJ1-2
clone size: -
V gene: TRBV7-2
D gene: TRBD1

CDR3 protein: CASSLPGFYTEAFF
CDR3 DNA: TGTGCCAGCAGTTTACCAGGATTCTACACTGAAGCTTTCTTT
J gene: TRBJ1-1
clone size: few
V gene: TRBV28
D gene: -

CDR3 protein: CASSQERAGGGDTQYF
CDR3 DNA: TGCGCCAGCAGCCAAGAACGAGCGGGAGGGGGAGATACGCAGTATTTT
J gene: TRBJ2-3
clone size: -
V gene: TRBV4-1
D gene: TRBD2

CDR3 protein: CASREPGQGDEQYF
CDR3 DNA: TGCGCCAGCAGGGAACCGGGACAGGGGGACGAGCAGTACTTC
J gene: TRBJ2-7
clone size: -
V gene: TRBV5-1
D gene: TRBD1

CDR3 protein: CASSVGNGELFF
CDR3 DNA: TGTGCCAGCAGCGTAGGTAACGGGGAGCTGTTTTTT
J gene: TRBJ2-2
clone size: once
V gene: TRBV9
D gene: -

CDR3 protein: CASSLRDRPYNEQFF
CDR3 DNA: TGTGCCAGCAGTTTACGGGACAGGCCTTACAATGAGCAGTTCTTC
J gene: TRBJ2-1
clone size: -
V gene: TRBV27
D gene: TRBD1

CDR3 protein: CASSLEGQGNQPQHF
CDR3 DNA: TGCGCCAGCAGCTTGGAGGGACAGGGGAATCAGCCCCAGCATTTT
J gene: TRBJ1-5
clone size: -
V gene: TRBV5-1
D gene: TRBD1

CDR3 protein: CASSSQGGAEAFF
CDR3 DNA: TGTGCCAGCTCATCCCAAGGAGGGGCTGAAGCTTTCTTT
J gene: TRBJ1-1
clone size: -
V gene: TRBV18
D gene: -